The 32 T cell receptor beta chains given below trace back to one sample, sequenced in a study of Tregs in tolerant kidney transplant recipients. Clones were read by immunoSEQ multiplex PCR, and TCRdb kept only the in-frame ones, dropping some. The table has 35,000 to 50,000 clones, 95% to 96% seen once. Antigens of these TCRs are unknown. The sequenced sample was Tregs from blood cultured with allogeneic cells. The receptors derive from a human donor in good health.

CDR3 amino acids: CASSPREQNYEQYF. The CDR3, as DNA: TGTGCCAGCTCACCTCGTGAGCAGAACTACGAGCAGTACTTC. The gene calls are TRBV18 and TRBJ2-7; D is unresolved. There are 14 residues in the CDR3. V lost 3 bases to trimming and J lost 3 bases, with 12 bases between them. Germline CDR1 and CDR2: KGHSH and LQKENI.

The rearrangement joins TRBV6-5 to TRBJ1-5; 8 bases are a match to TRBD1. Germline CDR1 and CDR2: MNHEY and SVGAGI. This CDR3 comprises 15 residues. Unmatched junction bases numbered 8, after V lost 5 bases and J lost 5 bases. Here the CDR3 reads CASSTGQGRDQPQHF. The CDR3 coding sequence is TGTGCCAGCAGTACTGGACAGGGTAGGGATCAGCCCCAGCATTTT.

The V call is TRBV30, the J call TRBJ1-1; maybe TRBD1 (5 bases). CDR1 is GTSNPN, CDR2 SVGIG, per germline (reference sequence). Trimming pared 4 bases from V and 6 bases from J, leaving 15 bases between. The CDR3 extends over 13 amino acids. CDR3 region: CAWTKGFAAEAFF. Here the CDR3 DNA reads TGTGCCTGGACAAAGGGGTTCGCAGCTGAAGCTTTCTTT.

The chain couples TRBV23-1 to TRBJ2-2; TRBD1 aligns across 7 bases. TRBV23-1 is an ORF for which the function is uncertain. V dropped 0 bases and J dropped 1; count of bases not matched to a gene: 8. The CDR3 is made up of 18 amino acids. CDR3 residues: CASSQSRLTGWNTGELFF. CDR3 bases: TGCGCCAGCAGTCAATCGAGGCTGACAGGGTGGAACACCGGGGAGCTGTTTTTT.

V usage is TRBV7-9 and J usage is TRBJ2-1, with a possible D match to TRBD2 (6 bases). This CDR3 is 16 amino acids long. CDR1 SEHNR and CDR2 FQNEAQ come from the germline V gene (reference sequence). Trimming took 2 bases from V and 2 from J, leaving 13 bases between them. CDR3 residues: CASSLRRRGTYNEQFF. CDR3 nucleotides: TGTGCCAGCAGCTTACGGCGGCGGGGAACCTACAATGAGCAGTTCTTC.

The V call is TRBV5-1, the J call TRBJ2-2; D is undetermined. Trimming left V 1 base short and J 0 bases short, with 7 bases between. This CDR3 comprises 15 residues. CDR1 SGHRS and CDR2 YFSETQ come from the germline V gene. CDR3: CASSLSATNTGELFF. The CDR3 DNA follows: TGCGCCAGCAGCTTGTCGGCGACGAACACCGGGGAGCTGTTTTTT.

V usage is TRBV7-8 and J usage is TRBJ2-7; tentative D call: TRBD1 (6 bases). The germline V and J ends were trimmed by 3 bases and 0 bases, with 12 bases remaining between them. Per the germline V gene, CDR1 is SGHVS and CDR2 is FQNEAQ. The CDR3 runs to 15 residues. CDR3 sequence (DNA): TGTGCCAGCAGCTTTTACAGGGAGACCTCCTACGAGCAGTACTTC. Protein product: CASSFYRETSYEQYF.

J is TRBJ2-7 and V is TRBV18, with 8 bases lining up with TRBD1. Germline CDR1 reads KGHSH; CDR2 reads LQKENI. The J segment lost 5 bases and the V segment lost 0 bases, leaving 0 bases of the junction unmatched. The CDR3 loop spans 13 amino acids. As DNA, the CDR3 is TGTGCCAGCTCACCACCGGGACAGGACGAGCAGTACTTC. Translated, it gives CASSPPGQDEQYF.

J is TRBJ2-3 and V is TRBV14, with TRBD2 matching 13 bases. J gave up 0 bases and V 4 bases, and 13 bases lay outside the gene matches. There are 20 residues in the CDR3. Germline values: CDR1 SGHDN, CDR2 FVKESK. The CDR3 reads CASSRGLAGRLSSSTDTQYF. The CDR3 coding sequence is TGTGCCAGCAGCCGGGGACTAGCGGGGAGACTTTCCTCTAGCACAGATACGCAGTATTTT.

V and J are TRBV29-1 and TRBJ1-1; no definite D call. Germline V gene sequence: CDR1 SQVTM, CDR2 ANQGSEA. V lost 4 bases and J 4 bases, leaving 7 bases between the germline ends. CDR3 size: 11 residues. CDR3 sequence: CSVAPFTEAFF. CDR3 DNA sequence: TGCAGCGTTGCGCCATTCACTGAAGCTTTCTTT.

The chain employs TRBV19 and TRBJ2-3, with 8 bases fitting TRBD2. The CDR3 spans 15 residues. The trim removed 7 bases at V and 1 base at J, leaving 7 bases unmatched. Per the germline V gene, CDR1 is LNHDA and CDR2 is SQIVND (reference sequence). In nucleotides, the CDR3 is TGTGCCAGTAAGGACGGGGGGGCCGGCACAGATACGCAGTATTTT. This codes for CASKDGGAGTDTQYF.

In its sample, this clone was seen once. The V and J genes are TRBV4-2 and TRBJ1-4, with D perhaps TRBD1 (5 bases). Germline V CDR1 and CDR2: LGHNA, YNFKEQ. The CDR3 covers 16 residues. Trimming shortened V by 3 bases and J by 6 bases, and 17 bases separated the two germline ends. The CDR3 DNA sequence: TGTGCCAGCAGCCAGGTGGGGGGGATGTTGGATGAAAAACTGTTTTTT. This translates into CASSQVGGMLDEKLFF.

This clone was recorded once. The chain employs TRBV7-2 and TRBJ2-7; D is possibly TRBD2 (5 bases). This CDR3 spans 13 amino acids. Germline CDR1 is SGHTA and CDR2 is FQGNSA. Trimming removed 5 bases at V and 0 bases at J, with 8 bases between. CDR3 region: CASSPSGSYEQYF. In nucleotides, the CDR3 is TGTGCCAGCAGCCCAAGCGGCTCCTACGAGCAGTACTTC.

The rearrangement joins TRBV27 to TRBJ2-7; TRBD2 matches at 7 bases. The CDR3 length is 14 residues. Per the germline V gene, CDR1 is MNHEY and CDR2 is SMNVEV (reference sequence). V shed 3 bases, J shed 2 bases, and the junction held 4 bases outside the gene matches. CDR3: CASSFREGAYEQYF. In nucleotides, the CDR3 is TGTGCCAGCAGTTTCAGGGAGGGTGCCTACGAGCAGTACTTC.

The chain combines TRBV19 with TRBJ1-1; D uncertain. CDR1 LNHDA and CDR2 SQIVND come from the germline V gene (reference sequence). Deletions cut 9 bases from V and 2 bases from J, with 16 bases between. The CDR3 is made up of 14 amino acids. CDR3 sequence reads: CASNQRADNTEAFF. CDR3 sequence (DNA): TGTGCCAGCAACCAAAGGGCAGATAACACTGAAGCTTTCTTT.

The chain employs TRBV11-2 and TRBJ1-2; 9 bases match TRBD1. Losses at the gene ends were 4 bases for V and 3 bases for J; bases not matched to a gene: 6. This CDR3 spans 15 amino acids. Germline-derived CDR1 and CDR2 are SGHAT and FQNNGV. DNA of the CDR3: TGTGCCAGCAGCTCTTTGGGACAGGGCCACTATGGCTACACCTTC. Its protein product is CASSSLGQGHYGYTF. The full variable domain, rest sourced from reference TRBV11-2 and TRBJ1-2, is EAGVAQSPRYKIIEKRQSVAFWCNPISGHATLYWYQQILGQGPKLLIQFQNNGVVDDSQLPKDRFSAERLKGVDSTLKIQPAKLEDSAVYLCASSSLGQGHYGYTFGSGTRLTVV.

The chain couples TRBV10-3 to TRBJ1-2; 7 bases are a match to TRBD1. CDR3 size: 15 residues. J gave up 2 bases and V 8 bases, and 11 bases lay outside the gene matches. Germline V lookup: CDR1 ENHRY, CDR2 SYGVKD. In DNA, the CDR3 is TGTGCCATCGGGCGGGACAGACTGGGGAACTATGGCTACACCTTC. This sequence encodes CAIGRDRLGNYGYTF.

The V call is TRBV6-5, the J call TRBJ2-1; D remains ambiguous. V dropped 6 bases and J dropped 3 bases, with 3 bases sitting between them. This CDR3 comprises 11 residues. Germline V lookup: CDR1 MNHEY, CDR2 SVGAGI. CDR3 DNA sequence: TGTGCCAGCAGGGTCTACAATGAGCAGTTCTTC. Its protein is CASRVYNEQFF.

The chain employs TRBV5-1 and TRBJ2-7, with a weak D call TRBD1 (5 bases). Germline-derived CDR1 and CDR2 are SGHRS and YFSETQ. V was pared by 0 bases and J by 4 bases, with 8 bases between. CDR3 size: 13 residues. Here the CDR3 reads CASSLVTAYEQYF. The CDR3 DNA reads TGCGCCAGCAGCTTGGTGACAGCTTACGAGCAGTACTTC. Full variable domain (rest looked up from reference TRBV5-1 and TRBJ2-7): KAGVTQTPRYLIKTRGQQVTLSCSPISGHRSVSWYQQTPGQGLQFLFEYFSETQRNKGNFPGRFSGRQFSNSRSEMNVSTLELGDSALYLCASSLVTAYEQYFGPGTRLTVT.

The chain has TRBV11-2 and TRBJ2-7; 8 bases align to TRBD1. Trimming at V came to 3 bases and at J to 0 bases, leaving 4 bases not matched to a gene. This CDR3 is built from 15 residues. Germline V CDR1 and CDR2: SGHAT, FQNNGV. The chain's CDR3 is CASSFRGPPSYEQYF. CDR3 nucleotides: TGTGCCAGCAGCTTCAGGGGGCCCCCCTCCTACGAGCAGTACTTC.

In its sample, this clone was seen a few times. The CDR3 region is CASSERGTGNTIYF. CDR3 sequence (DNA): TGTGCCAGCAGTGAAAGGGGAACTGGAAACACCATATATTTT. This chain connects TRBV6-1 to TRBJ1-3; perhaps TRBD1 as D (5 bases). Trimming cost V 2 bases and J 2 bases, with 7 bases left between them. This CDR3 is 14 amino acids long. CDR1 is MNHNS and CDR2 is SASEGT in the germline V gene.

J is TRBJ2-3 and V is TRBV20-1; D is undetermined. Trimming removed 6 bases from V and 2 bases from J, with 6 bases in between. Germline V gene lookup returns CDR1 DFQATT and CDR2 SNEGSKA (reference sequence). The CDR3 runs to 11 residues. CDR3 DNA sequence: TGCAGTGCCCGCGACACAGATACGCAGTATTTT. Protein product: CSARDTDTQYF.

The V gene is TRBV6-1, the J gene TRBJ2-3; TRBD2 aligns across 10 bases. J was trimmed by 4 bases and V by 3 bases; bases with no gene match: 4. Germline V gives CDR1 MNHNS, CDR2 SASEGT. CDR3 length equals 15 residues. CDR3 sequence reads: CASSDSGRGADTQYF. CDR3 nucleotide sequence: TGTGCCAGCAGTGACAGCGGGAGGGGGGCAGATACGCAGTATTTT.

The chain employs TRBV27 and TRBJ2-1; TRBD2 agrees at 13 bases. Trimming cost V 3 bases and J 4 bases; bases outside gene matches: 9. This CDR3 has 18 amino acids. Germline V gene data show CDR1 as MNHEY and CDR2 as SMNVEV (reference sequence). CDR3 protein: CASSFLRLAGGQYNEQFF. The DNA for the CDR3 is TGTGCCAGCAGTTTCCTGCGACTAGCGGGGGGCCAATACAATGAGCAGTTCTTC.

The rearrangement uses TRBV27 and TRBJ1-2; D gene unclear. CDR1 MNHEY and CDR2 SMNVEV come from the germline V gene (reference sequence). The CDR3 has 11 amino acids. The V and J ends lost 10 bases and 6 bases respectively, with 12 bases between them. Written as DNA, the CDR3 is TGTGCCACCCTCGCGGGGAATGGCTACACCTTC. This encodes CATLAGNGYTF.

This clone is a singleton in its sample. This chain joins TRBV5-4 and TRBJ2-1; D unclear. V lost 3 bases, J lost 13 bases, and 14 bases lay in between. The germline V gene has CDR1 SGHNT and CDR2 YYREEE (reference sequence). CDR3 length: 12 residues. CDR3 protein: CASSSDPKIQFF. CDR3 in DNA: TGTGCCAGCAGCTCCGACCCAAAGATCCAGTTCTTC.

V usage is TRBV5-6 and J usage is TRBJ2-2; no clear D. Germline CDR1 SGHDT, CDR2 YYEEEE. This CDR3 has 13 residues. V was shortened by 1 base and J by 2 bases, with 3 bases between the two germline ends. The CDR3 DNA follows: TGTGCCAGCAGCTTGCCAAACACCGGGGAGCTGTTTTTT. This encodes CASSLPNTGELFF.

The CDR3 sequence: CASRWTGQEKLFF. For the CDR3, the DNA is TGTGCCAGCCGATGGACGGGACAGGAAAAACTGTTTTTT. The chain carries TRBV14 and TRBJ1-4; 7 bases line up with TRBD1. The CDR3 length is 13 residues. Unmatched junction bases numbered 8, after V lost 8 bases and J lost 8 bases. Germline V gene data show CDR1 as SGHDN and CDR2 as FVKESK.

The chain links TRBV12-5 to TRBJ1-4, with D unresolved. The CDR3 consists of 17 residues. Trimming stripped 2 bases from V and 4 bases from J, with 17 bases between. CDR1 LGHNT and CDR2 FRNRAP come from the germline V gene. CDR3 in DNA: TGTGCTAGTGGTTTGCCCGACACCCCGCACGTTAATGAAAAACTGTTTTTT. Residues: CASGLPDTPHVNEKLFF.

V and J are TRBV9 and TRBJ1-2; the match to TRBD1 covers 8 bases. Trimming cost V 2 bases and J 7 bases; bases outside gene matches: 13. CDR1 and CDR2 (germline): SGDLS, YYNGEE. The CDR3 has 16 amino acids. This CDR3 reads CASSVMAGGGVGGYTF. CDR3 DNA sequence: TGTGCCAGCAGCGTTATGGCAGGGGGCGGAGTAGGTGGCTACACCTTC.

This chain uses TRBV5-1 with TRBJ2-5; no definite D call. Trimming took 5 bases from V and 4 from J, leaving 12 bases between them. The CDR3 totals 13 residues. Per the germline V gene, CDR1 is SGHRS and CDR2 is YFSETQ. This chain's CDR3 is CASSPTNPETQYF. The CDR3 DNA reads TGCGCCAGCAGTCCCACCAACCCAGAGACCCAGTACTTC.

Only one count was recorded for this clone. The rearrangement joins TRBV5-6 to TRBJ2-7, with 7 bases that match TRBD2. Germline V gene lookup returns CDR1 SGHDT and CDR2 YYEEEE. The CDR3 runs 14 residues. With 7 bases clipped from V and 0 bases from J, the junction kept 7 bases outside the gene matches. CDR3 DNA sequence: TGTGCCAGCCGGGGGACGGGGGGCTCCTACGAGCAGTACTTC. Protein product: CASRGTGGSYEQYF.